This T cell receptor (beta chain) was found in a study of blood T cell repertoires in COVID-19. For the study at large: Sample material is recorded as cDNA or gDNA derived from T cells, B-cell-depleted T cells, or PBMCs.

As processed by the authors: Amplifying reference gene primers gave estimates of nucleated cell counts. Measured with immunoSEQ multiplex PCR; TCRdb has only the in-frame clones, and not every one. The DNA gave D and trimming, while V, J and clone size come from that table. The table shows just over 150,000 clones, with 90% to 95% occurring only once. In germline, CDR1 is SQVTM, CDR2 ANQGSEA. The CDR3 runs 12 residues. V was trimmed by 5 bases and J by 5 bases, leaving 12 bases between them. The sample consisted of peripheral blood. This receptor was identified in a woman aged 50 to 65 with acute or convalescent COVID-19. V gene TRBV29-1 combines with J gene TRBJ1-2, with D perhaps TRBD1 (6 bases). The DNA of the CDR3 is TGCAGCGTTCCACAGGGAAGTTATGGCTACACCTTC. This codes for CSVPQGSYGYTF. The full variable domain, completed using reference TRBV29-1 and TRBJ1-2, is SAVISQKPSRDICQRGTSLTIQCQVDSQVTMMFWYRQQPGQSLTLIATANQGSEATYESGFVIDKFPISRPNLTFSTLTVSNMSPEDSSIYLCSVPQGSYGYTFGSGTRLTVV.